Sequencing of this T cell receptor (beta chain) was carried out in a study of tumor-infiltrating lymphocytes in primary liver carcinoma. Study in general: Both sexes were represented among patients, who were 30 to 69 years old. Whole-study results and caveats: About 8-25% of top clones, no more, were shared by all five regions.

A word on this clonotype: The target antigen is unknown. At one end, the junction sequence differs from germline, possibly due to a read error.

A primer matching the constant region was used to make TCR beta cDNA from approximately 0.55 ug of total RNA. Three nested multiplex PCR rounds of slightly modified ARM-PCR generated TCR beta libraries. Primers for the first two PCR rounds were TRBV1-TRBV30 forward primers and a C-beta reverse primer (around 10 cycles per round). From the multiplex PCR reads, TCRdb called clonotypes with MiXCR, one entry per CDR3 protein. Of 100,000 or so distinct CDR3 sequences in the sample, around 83% were seen once. The CDR3 totals 18 residues. Per the germline V gene, CDR1 is MGHRA and CDR2 is YSYEKL. Unsorted bulk tissue of about 20-31 mg yielded co-extracted RNA and DNA. Tumor samples each held over 85% viable tumor cells.

The sample taken for sequencing was liver tumor tissue from sampling region 3. Subset denoted: tumor region T3, left-lateral pole. V gene TRBV4-1 combines with J gene TRBJ2-1; 8 nucleotides line up with TRBD2. This TCR derives from a man aged 35 to 55 with primary liver carcinoma and hepatitis B virus infection. Here the CDR3 reads CTSSQVDLGLAGYNEQFF. The CDR3 bases are TGCACCAGCAGTCAAGTGGATCTAGGGCTAGCGGGCTACAATGAGCAGTTCTTC.